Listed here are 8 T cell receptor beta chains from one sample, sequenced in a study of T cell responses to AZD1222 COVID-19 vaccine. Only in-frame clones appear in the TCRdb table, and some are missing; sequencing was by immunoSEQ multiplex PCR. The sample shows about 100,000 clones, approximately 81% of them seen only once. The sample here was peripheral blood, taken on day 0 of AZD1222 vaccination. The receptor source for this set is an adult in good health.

The CDR3 sequence: CASSTRHRSYEQYF. The DNA for the CDR3 is TGTGCCAGCAGCACTCGCCATAGATCCTACGAGCAGTACTTC. The V call is TRBV5-5, the J call TRBJ2-7; D is unclear. The CDR3 length is 14 residues. Germline values: CDR1 SGHKS, CDR2 YYEKEE (reference sequence). The ends were cut back, 4 bases at V and 1 base at J, with 12 bases in the middle.

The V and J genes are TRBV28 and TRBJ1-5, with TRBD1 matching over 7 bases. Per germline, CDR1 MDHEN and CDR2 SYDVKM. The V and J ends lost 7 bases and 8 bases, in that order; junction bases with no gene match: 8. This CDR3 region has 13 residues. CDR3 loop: CASTRQGLEPQHF. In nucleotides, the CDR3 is TGTGCCAGCACCCGACAGGGCCTCGAGCCCCAGCATTTT.

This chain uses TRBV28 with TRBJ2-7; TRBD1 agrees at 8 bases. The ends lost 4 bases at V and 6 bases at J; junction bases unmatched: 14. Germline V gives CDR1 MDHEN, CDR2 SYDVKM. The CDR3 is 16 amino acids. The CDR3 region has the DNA TGTGCCAGCAGTTACTTACAGGGGGACCCGCCAGGCGAGCAGTACTTC. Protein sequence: CASSYLQGDPPGEQYF.

The CDR3 bases are TGCGCCAGCAGCCCGACCAGGGGCGTGCGCTATGGCTACACCTTC. Translated, it gives CASSPTRGVRYGYTF. The chain is built from TRBV4-3 and TRBJ1-2; D is possibly TRBD1 (6 bases). Germline CDR1 LGHNA, CDR2 YSLEER. CDR3 size: 15 residues. With 4 bases removed from V and 4 bases from J, the gap between germline ends came to 16 bases.

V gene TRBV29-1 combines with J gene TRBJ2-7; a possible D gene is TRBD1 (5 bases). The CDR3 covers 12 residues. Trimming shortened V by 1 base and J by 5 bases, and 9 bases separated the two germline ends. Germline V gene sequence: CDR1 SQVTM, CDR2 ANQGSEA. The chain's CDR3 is CSVEGQGNEQYF. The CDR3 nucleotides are TGCAGCGTTGAAGGGCAGGGTAACGAGCAGTACTTC.

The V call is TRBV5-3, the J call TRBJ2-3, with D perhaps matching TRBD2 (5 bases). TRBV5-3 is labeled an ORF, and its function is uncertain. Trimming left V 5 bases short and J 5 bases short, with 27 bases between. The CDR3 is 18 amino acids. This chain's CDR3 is CARRDARIPGSGGDTQYF. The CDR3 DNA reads TGTGCCAGAAGGGATGCACGGATACCGGGGTCCGGAGGAGATACGCAGTATTTT.

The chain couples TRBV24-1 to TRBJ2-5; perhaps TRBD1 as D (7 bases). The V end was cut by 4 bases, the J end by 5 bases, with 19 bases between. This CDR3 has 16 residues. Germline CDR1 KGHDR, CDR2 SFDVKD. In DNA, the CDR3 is TGTGCCACCAGTGACTCCACAACCAGGGGGGAGGAGACCCAGTACTTC. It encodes CATSDSTTRGEETQYF.

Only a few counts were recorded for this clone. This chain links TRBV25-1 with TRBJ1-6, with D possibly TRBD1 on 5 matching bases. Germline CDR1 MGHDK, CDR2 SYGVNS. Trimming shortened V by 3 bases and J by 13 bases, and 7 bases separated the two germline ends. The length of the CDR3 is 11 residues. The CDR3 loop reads CASSEGLPLHF. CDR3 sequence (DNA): TGTGCCAGCAGTGAGGGGCTTCCCCTCCACTTT.